This is a list of T cell receptor beta chains from one sample in a study of neurological immune-mediated disorders. TCRdb re-called the 5' RACE reads through MiXCR, storing one row per CDR3 protein. The profile covers some 48,000 distinct CDR3 sequences, with 10% to 13% appearing a single time and around 20% taken by the ten largest. Source material: PBMCs. The receptors originated from a woman in her 40s with HTLV-1-associated myelopathy (HAM/TSP). Both conserved end residues are part of each CDR3. The order of the fields is clone size, D gene, V gene, J gene, CDR3 protein. D genes are given only for firm matches. Clone sizes are given selectively: once, few, many, or a class where the clone is expanded.

many	TRBD1	TRBV6-2/TRBV6-3	TRBJ1-2	CASSWTGLYGYTF
many	NA	TRBV7-2	TRBJ2-1	CASRTGAAPYNEQFF
once	TRBD1	TRBV7-2	TRBJ1-2	CARSFTGTEYGYNF
many	NA	TRBV4-1	TRBJ1-2	CASSQEPRNYGYTF
many	NA	TRBV4-3	TRBJ1-1	CASRPANQNTEAFF
many	NA	TRBV5-1	TRBJ1-1	CASSFSGRGGGTEAFF
many	TRBD2	TRBV7-2	TRBJ2-5	CASSLSSAGGIGTQYF
many	TRBD2	TRBV5-1	TRBJ2-1	CASSLRAGGTYNEQFF
many	TRBD2	TRBV4-3	TRBJ2-7	CASSQKSPGLRGEQYF
many	TRBD1	TRBV5-1	TRBJ2-7	CASSLTGDVNEQYF
NA	NA	TRBV6-6	TRBJ2-7	CASSYRDGTSYEQYF
many	NA	TRBV7-2	TRBJ1-6	CASSLVRTGRADNSPLHF
many	NA	TRBV5-1	TRBJ2-1	CASQPVALSSYNEQFF
many	NA	TRBV14	TRBJ2-1	CASSRYNEQFF
many	TRBD1	TRBV11-1	TRBJ2-7	CASSHRDRDPHEQYF
many	NA	TRBV4-1	TRBJ2-7	CASSQDLSGGYEQYF
many	NA	TRBV5-1	TRBJ1-2	CASSSRVGVDGYTF
many	NA	TRBV4-1	TRBJ1-2	CASSPIGTDYYGYTF
many	NA	TRBV7-9	TRBJ2-7	CASSLTGQGSYEQYF
few	NA	TRBV30	TRBJ1-1	CAWSIYRVSTEAFF
many	NA	TRBV5-1	TRBJ2-2	CASSALAGSHTGELFF
many	TRBD2	TRBV4-3	TRBJ2-1	CASSLGLAGHNEQFF
many	TRBD1	TRBV7-3	TRBJ2-7	CASSEGPGGVYEQYF